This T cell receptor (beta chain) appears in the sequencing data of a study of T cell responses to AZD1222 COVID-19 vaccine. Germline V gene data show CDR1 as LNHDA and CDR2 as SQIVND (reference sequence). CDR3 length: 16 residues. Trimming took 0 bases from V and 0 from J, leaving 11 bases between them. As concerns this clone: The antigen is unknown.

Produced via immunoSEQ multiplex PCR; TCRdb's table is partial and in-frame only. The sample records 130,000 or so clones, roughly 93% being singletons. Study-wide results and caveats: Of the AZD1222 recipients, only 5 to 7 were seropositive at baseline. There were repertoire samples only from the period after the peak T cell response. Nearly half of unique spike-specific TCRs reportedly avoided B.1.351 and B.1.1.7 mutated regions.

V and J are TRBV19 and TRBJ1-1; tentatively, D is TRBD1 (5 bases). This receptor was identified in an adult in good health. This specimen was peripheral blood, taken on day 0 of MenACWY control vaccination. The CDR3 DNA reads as TGTGCCAGTAGTATAGATCGTGCAGGGTTGAACACTGAAGCTTTCTTT. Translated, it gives CASSIDRAGLNTEAFF.